The entry below describes one TCR beta chain. This entry comes from a study of CD8 T cells in Susac syndrome. CDR3 size: 14 residues. V gave up 5 bases and J gave up 0 bases, with 11 bases separating them. Per the germline V gene, CDR1 is MNHEY and CDR2 is SMNVEV (reference sequence). Reverse transcription of about 0.45 to 1 ug RNA used random hexamers. An immunoSEQ multiplex PCR amplified TCR beta CDR3 over 54 Vbeta and 13 Jbeta. TCRdb reanalysed the immunoSEQ multiplex PCR reads using MiXCR and keeps one entry per CDR3 protein. The sample holds over 100,000 distinct CDR3 sequences, roughly 94% seen once.

J is TRBJ2-7 and V is TRBV27, with D tentatively TRBD1 (5 bases). The origin of this receptor is a human donor with Susac syndrome. Sequencing input: CD8+ T cells from PBMCs. The CDR3 DNA sequence: TGTGCCAGCAGTGCAGGGTTGAGCTCCTACGAGCAGTACTTC. Amino acid sequence: CASSAGLSSYEQYF.